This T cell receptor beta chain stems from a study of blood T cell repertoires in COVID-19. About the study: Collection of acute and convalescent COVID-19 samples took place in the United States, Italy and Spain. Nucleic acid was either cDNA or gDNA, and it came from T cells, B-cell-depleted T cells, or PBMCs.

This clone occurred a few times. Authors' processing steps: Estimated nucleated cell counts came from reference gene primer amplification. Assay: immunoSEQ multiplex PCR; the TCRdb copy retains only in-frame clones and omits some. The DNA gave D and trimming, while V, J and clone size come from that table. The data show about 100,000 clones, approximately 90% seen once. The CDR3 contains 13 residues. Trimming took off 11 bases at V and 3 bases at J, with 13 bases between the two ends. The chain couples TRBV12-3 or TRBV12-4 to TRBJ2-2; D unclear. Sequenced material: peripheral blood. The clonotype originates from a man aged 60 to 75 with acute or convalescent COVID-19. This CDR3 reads CAVGEADTGELFF. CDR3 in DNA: TGTGCCGTTGGCGAGGCGGACACCGGGGAGCTGTTTTTT.